This T cell receptor beta chain originates from a study of blood T cell repertoires in COVID-19. The wider study: Donors in the United States, Italy and Spain gave samples during acute or convalescent COVID-19. T cells, B-cell-depleted T cells, or PBMCs provided the cDNA or gDNA that served as material.

In the original processing: Reference gene primer amplification gave nucleated cell count estimates. The repertoire was sequenced with immunoSEQ multiplex PCR; TCRdb's copy has only in-frame clones and lacks some. V, J and clone size are taken as reported in that table, and D and trimming were inferred from the DNA itself. The profile shows a few hundred thousand clones, 85% of them singletons. Sequencing used peripheral blood. This receptor was obtained from a woman aged 18-35 years with acute or convalescent COVID-19.

This chain's CDR3 is CASSPGRDEQYF. CDR3 in DNA: TGTGCCAGCTCACCTGGCAGGGACGAGCAGTACTTC. This sequence joins TRBV18 and TRBJ2-7; tentative D call: TRBD1 (5 bases). The CDR3 is made up of 12 amino acids. Germline V gives CDR1 KGHSH, CDR2 LQKENI. V dropped 3 bases and J dropped 5 bases, with 8 bases sitting between them.